These 2 T cell receptor beta chains were sequenced from one sample in a study of control samples from healthy donors and cancer patients. Profiling relied on immunoSEQ multiplex PCR, and the TCRdb table lists in-frame clones only, not all of them. This table holds 100,000 to 150,000 clones, 80% to 95% found once. The sample consisted of blood. Receptors originate from a woman between 45 and 60 years old in good health.

The chain is built from TRBV6-4 and TRBJ2-3; TRBD1 matches 7 bases. Germline CDR1 and CDR2: MRHNA and SNTAGT. The CDR3 contains 14 residues. J was trimmed by 0 bases and V by 6 bases; bases with no gene match: 3. As DNA, the CDR3 is TGTGCCAGCAGCCGACAGGGCAGCACAGATACGCAGTATTTT. Translating gives CASSRQGSTDTQYF.

The chain employs TRBV13 and TRBJ2-5, with D tentatively TRBD1 or TRBD2 (7 bases each). V gave up 5 bases and J gave up 7 bases, with 14 bases separating them. The CDR3 extends over 13 amino acids. The germline V gene encodes CDR1 PRHDT and CDR2 FYEKMQ (reference sequence). CDR3 protein: CASSRQGGWTQYF. CDR3 DNA sequence: TGTGCCAGCAGCCGCCAGGGGGGGTGGACCCAGTACTTC.